The 12 T cell receptor beta chains presented below share a single source sample, sequenced in a study of neurological immune-mediated disorders. MiXCR was run by TCRdb on the 5' RACE reads, yielding one entry per CDR3 protein. Of tens of thousands of distinct CDR3 sequences in the sample, approximately 4.6% are singletons; the top ten hold around 5.8%. Time point meaning: longitudinal time-point 3. The specimen was PBMCs. These receptors all come from a woman aged 60-75 years with multiple sclerosis.

This clonotype was detected many times. The J gene is TRBJ1-2, the V gene TRBV5-1; D unresolved. V lost 4 bases and J 8 bases, leaving 12 bases between the germline ends. Germline CDR1 SGHRS, CDR2 YFSETQ. CDR3 length: 12 residues. CDR3: CASSEGWRGYTF. The CDR3 DNA is TGCGCCAGCAGCGAGGGTTGGAGAGGCTACACCTTC.

This clonotype has a count of ten or more. The chain employs TRBV5-1 and TRBJ2-7; 8 positions agree with TRBD2. Germline loops: CDR1 SGHRS, CDR2 YFSETQ. The CDR3 sequence is 14 residues long. The V segment lost 0 bases and the J segment 3 bases; nucleotides outside the gene matches: 2. This CDR3 is CASSLGRGGYEQYF. CDR3 DNA: TGCGCCAGCAGCTTGGGTCGGGGGGGCTACGAGCAGTACTTC.

V and J are TRBV2 and TRBJ2-2, with TRBD2 matching 10 bases. The CDR3 covers 15 residues. The trim removed 4 bases at V and 6 bases at J, leaving 5 bases unmatched. Germline values: CDR1 SNHLY, CDR2 FYNNEI. The CDR3 sequence: CASSVSGGPSGELFF. CDR3 nucleotide sequence: TGTGCCAGCAGTGTTAGCGGGGGGCCCTCCGGGGAGCTGTTTTTT.

This clonotype was found many times. The V and J genes are TRBV5-6 and TRBJ2-7, with D unresolved. CDR3 length equals 13 residues. Trimming shortened V by 2 bases and J by 1 base, and 7 bases separated the two germline ends. Per germline, CDR1 SGHDT and CDR2 YYEEEE. The CDR3 region is CASSLTLSYEQYF. The CDR3 DNA sequence: TGTGCCAGCAGCTTAACCTTATCCTACGAGCAGTACTTC.

This clonotype was recorded many times. This chain connects TRBV9 to TRBJ2-3, with unresolved D. CDR1 SGDLS and CDR2 YYNGEE come from the germline V gene. The CDR3 runs 15 residues. V shed 0 bases and J shed 3 bases, with 11 bases lying between them. CDR3 in amino acids: CASSVASRQTDTQYF. The CDR3 nucleotides read TGTGCCAGCAGCGTAGCCTCCCGGCAGACAGATACGCAGTATTTT.

At least ten counts were recorded for this clonotype. This chain links TRBV29-1 with TRBJ1-1; unclear D gene. Germline V gives CDR1 SQVTM, CDR2 ANQGSEA. V shed 4 bases and J shed 3 bases, with 12 bases lying between them. The CDR3 spans 13 residues. The DNA of the CDR3 is TGCAGCGTTGCGGCGGCGGGGTACACTGAAGCTTTCTTT. This translates into CSVAAAGYTEAFF.

The chain carries TRBV10-3 and TRBJ2-1, with 11 bases that match TRBD1. Germline lookup yields CDR1 ENHRY and CDR2 SYGVKD. This CDR3 has 17 amino acids. Unmatched junction bases numbered 8, after V lost 5 bases and J lost 2 bases. The DNA of the CDR3 is TGTGCCATCAGTCCATCCTCGGGACAGGGGGCCTACAATGAGCAGTTCTTC. Protein product: CAISPSSGQGAYNEQFF.

In its sample, this clonotype was seen many times. The rearrangement links TRBV5-4 to TRBJ1-1, with D perhaps matching TRBD1 (5 bases). The V end was cut by 3 bases, the J end by 4 bases, with 16 bases between. Germline values: CDR1 SGHNT, CDR2 YYREEE (reference sequence). The CDR3 loop spans 15 amino acids. The CDR3 loop is CASSSLGGFVTEAFF. Written as DNA, the CDR3 is TGTGCCAGCAGCTCTCTGGGGGGTTTCGTCACTGAAGCTTTCTTT.

This clonotype was observed many times. V gene TRBV6-5 combines with J gene TRBJ2-7, with 13 bases fitting TRBD2. From germline, CDR1 is MNHEY and CDR2 SVGAGI. This CDR3 is built from 15 residues. V gave up 6 bases and J gave up 2 bases; unmatched junction bases: 4. The chain's CDR3 is CASRETSGGAYEQYF. In nucleotides, the CDR3 is TGTGCCAGCAGAGAAACTAGCGGGGGGGCCTACGAGCAGTACTTC.

This clonotype was detected ten times or more. The V call is TRBV3-1, the J call TRBJ2-1, with 8 bases matching TRBD2. J lost 3 bases, V lost 7 bases, and 5 bases had no gene match. CDR1 is LGHDT, CDR2 YNNKEL, per germline (reference sequence). This CDR3 spans 14 amino acids. The chain's CDR3 is CASTRGGIYNEQFF. CDR3 in DNA: TGTGCCAGCACCCGGGGGGGGATCTACAATGAGCAGTTCTTC.

This clonotype was detected many times. V gene TRBV11-3 combines with J gene TRBJ2-2; weak D call: TRBD1 (5 bases). Trimming took off 8 bases at V and 5 bases at J, with 12 bases between the two ends. The CDR3 spans 13 residues. Germline values: CDR1 SGHNT, CDR2 YENEEA. The CDR3 coding sequence is TGTGCCAGCGCCAGGGCTCGGACCGGGGAGCTGTTTTTT. Its translation: CASARARTGELFF.

This clonotype was seen only a few times. The V call is TRBV3-1, the J call TRBJ2-7; TRBD2 matches 7 bases. V was pared by 5 bases and J by 3 bases, with 10 bases of the junction left unmatched. The CDR3 runs 15 residues. CDR1 and CDR2 from the germline V gene are LGHDT and YNNKEL (reference sequence). The CDR3 reads CASSEDRRGIYEQYF. The CDR3 region has the DNA TGTGCCAGCAGCGAGGATCGGCGGGGGATCTACGAGCAGTACTTC.